The clone carrying this TCR beta chain was counted a single time. The entry originates in a study of cytomegalovirus exposure and HLA in healthy donors. The trim removed 9 bases at V and 7 bases at J, leaving 10 bases unmatched. The CDR3 loop spans 15 amino acids. Germline CDR1 and CDR2: LNHDA and SQIVND (reference sequence). Clones were sequenced by immunoSEQ multiplex PCR, and TCRdb holds only the in-frame ones, with some missing. Among about 120,000 clones listed, around 87% were seen once. The sequenced material came from PBMCs. The clonotype comes from a woman younger than 30 in good health and CMV-seropositive. The V gene is TRBV19, the J gene TRBJ1-6; 9 bases fit TRBD1. This CDR3 reads CASKPATGGNSPLHF. For the CDR3, the DNA is TGTGCCAGCAAACCAGCGACAGGGGGGAATTCACCCCTCCACTTT.